The 9 T cell receptor beta chains below come from one sample, sequenced in a study of control samples from healthy donors and cancer patients. Only in-frame clones appear in the TCRdb table, and some are missing; sequencing was by immunoSEQ multiplex PCR. The repertoire holds 150,000 to 200,000 clones, about 94% seen once, with about 4% in the top ten. The sequenced material came from blood. The source is a woman aged 55-70 years in good health.

V and J are TRBV29-1 and TRBJ1-5; a weak D match, TRBD1 (5 bases). Trimming stripped 4 bases from V and 0 bases from J, with 13 bases between. CDR1 and CDR2 (germline): SQVTM, ANQGSEA. This CDR3 is built from 15 residues. The CDR3 reads CSVVGQEGSNQPQHF. The CDR3 nucleotides read TGCAGCGTTGTGGGGCAGGAGGGTAGCAATCAGCCCCAGCATTTT.

A single count supports this clone. This chain links TRBV5-4 with TRBJ1-1, with no clear D. The CDR3 is made up of 11 amino acids. Germline values: CDR1 SGHNT, CDR2 YYREEE (reference sequence). V lost 5 bases to trimming and J lost 11 bases, with 13 bases between them. CDR3 sequence reads: CASRRSVRAFF. CDR3 bases: TGTGCCAGCAGGCGATCCGTGAGGGCTTTCTTT.

CDR3 loop: CASSLQQGEGAGELFF. In nucleotides, the CDR3 is TGCGCCAGCAGCTTGCAGCAGGGGGAAGGGGCCGGGGAGCTGTTTTTT. The rearrangement uses TRBV5-1 and TRBJ2-2; 7 bases are a match to TRBD1. This CDR3 region has 16 residues. CDR1 SGHRS and CDR2 YFSETQ come from the germline V gene. The junction had 9 bases not matched to a gene; V was cut back by 1 base and J by 6 bases.

The V call is TRBV18, the J call TRBJ2-2; TRBD1 matches 8 bases. The CDR3 runs 15 residues. Germline V gene data show CDR1 as KGHSH and CDR2 as LQKENI. V dropped 6 bases and J dropped 7; count of bases not matched to a gene: 10. CDR3 sequence (DNA): TGTGCCAGCTCCCCCCGGGACAGGATCATCGGGGAGCTGTTTTTT. It yields the protein CASSPRDRIIGELFF.

This chain joins TRBV6-6 and TRBJ1-1, with D unclear. The germline gives CDR1 MNHNY, CDR2 SVGAGI (reference sequence). Trimming took 5 bases from V and 3 from J, leaving 28 bases between them. The CDR3 totals 19 residues. CDR3 region: CASSPLVSGTRIPHTEAFF. The CDR3 DNA follows: TGTGCCAGCAGTCCACTAGTGTCCGGCACCCGAATACCCCACACTGAAGCTTTCTTT.

This chain's CDR3 is CASSRPSASALAKNIQYF. The CDR3 DNA reads as TGTGCCAGCAGCCGCCCATCGGCCAGCGCCCTAGCCAAAAACATTCAGTACTTC. J is TRBJ2-4 and V is TRBV7-2; D remains ambiguous. CDR1 SGHTA and CDR2 FQGNSA come from the germline V gene. The CDR3 runs to 18 residues. The V gene lost 5 bases and the J gene lost 0 bases, with 20 bases spanning the gap.

The chain combines TRBV5-1 with TRBJ2-2, with D hard to call. CDR1 and CDR2 (germline): SGHRS, YFSETQ. V was cut by 0 bases and J by 5 bases, with 11 bases left in between. The CDR3 sequence is 15 residues long. The chain's CDR3 is CASSLASWFTGELFF. DNA for the CDR3: TGCGCCAGCAGCTTGGCTAGTTGGTTTACCGGGGAGCTGTTTTTT.

As DNA, the CDR3 is TGTGCCAGCAGCTTAACGAGAGATCGGCAGAACACTGAAGCTTTCTTT. Protein sequence: CASSLTRDRQNTEAFF. The chain recombines TRBV7-3 with TRBJ1-1; D gene uncertain. The CDR3 is made up of 16 amino acids. Trimming shortened V by 0 bases and J by 1 base, and 12 bases separated the two germline ends. Germline V gene data show CDR1 as SGHTA and CDR2 as FQGTGA.

This clone occurred once. The chain combines TRBV4-1 with TRBJ1-1; 8 nucleotides align to TRBD1. Unmatched junction bases numbered 11, after V lost 4 bases and J lost 4 bases. This CDR3 contains 16 residues. Germline CDR1 reads MGHRA; CDR2 reads YSYEKL. The CDR3 loop reads CASSPLTTGVGTEAFF. Here the CDR3 DNA reads TGCGCCAGCAGCCCCCTAACGACAGGGGTCGGCACTGAAGCTTTCTTT.